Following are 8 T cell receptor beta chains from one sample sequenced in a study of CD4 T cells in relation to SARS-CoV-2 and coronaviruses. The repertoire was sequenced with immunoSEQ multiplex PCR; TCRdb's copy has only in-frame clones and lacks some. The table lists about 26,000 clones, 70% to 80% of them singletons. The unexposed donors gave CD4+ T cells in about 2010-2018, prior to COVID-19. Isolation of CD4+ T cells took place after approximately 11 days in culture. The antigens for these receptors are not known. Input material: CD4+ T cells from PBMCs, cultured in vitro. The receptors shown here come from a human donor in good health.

The CDR3 sequence: CASSAKGQGKGNEQFF. CDR3 DNA: TGTGCCAGCAGTGCCAAGGGACAGGGAAAGGGCAATGAGCAGTTCTTC. The chain uses TRBV6-1 and TRBJ2-1, with TRBD1 identical over 9 bases. Germline-derived CDR1 and CDR2 are MNHNS and SASEGT. There are 16 residues in the CDR3. With 4 bases clipped from V and 6 bases from J, the junction kept 10 bases outside the gene matches.

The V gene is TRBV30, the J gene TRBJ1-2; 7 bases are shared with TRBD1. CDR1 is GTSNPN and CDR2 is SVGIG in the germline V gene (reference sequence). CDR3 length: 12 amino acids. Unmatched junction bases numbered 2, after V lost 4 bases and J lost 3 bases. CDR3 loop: CAWTTGDYGYTF. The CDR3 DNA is TGTGCCTGGACCACAGGGGACTATGGCTACACCTTC.

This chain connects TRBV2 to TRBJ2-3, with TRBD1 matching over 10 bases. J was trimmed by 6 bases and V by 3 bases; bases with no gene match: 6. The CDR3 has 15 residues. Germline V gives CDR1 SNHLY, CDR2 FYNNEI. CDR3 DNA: TGTGCCAGCAGTGAGGGACAGGGGTTCGCGGATACGCAGTATTTT. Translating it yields CASSEGQGFADTQYF.

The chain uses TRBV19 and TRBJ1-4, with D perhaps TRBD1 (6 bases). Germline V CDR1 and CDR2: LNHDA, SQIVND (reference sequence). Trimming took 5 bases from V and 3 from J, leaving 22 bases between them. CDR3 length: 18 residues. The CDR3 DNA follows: TGTGCCAGTAGTCCAGCTGGGACATTACTTGGGGCTAATGAAAAACTGTTTTTT. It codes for CASSPAGTLLGANEKLFF.

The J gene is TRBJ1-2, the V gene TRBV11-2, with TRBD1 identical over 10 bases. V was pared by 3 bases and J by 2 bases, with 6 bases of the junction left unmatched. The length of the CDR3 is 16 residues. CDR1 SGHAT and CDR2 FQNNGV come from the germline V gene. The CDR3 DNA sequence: TGTGCCAGCAGCTTTCCGACAGGGGGCCGAAACTATGGCTACACCTTC. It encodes CASSFPTGGRNYGYTF. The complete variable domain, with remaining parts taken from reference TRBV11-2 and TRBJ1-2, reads EAGVAQSPRYKIIEKRQSVAFWCNPISGHATLYWYQQILGQGPKLLIQFQNNGVVDDSQLPKDRFSAERLKGVDSTLKIQPAKLEDSAVYLCASSFPTGGRNYGYTFGSGTRLTVV.

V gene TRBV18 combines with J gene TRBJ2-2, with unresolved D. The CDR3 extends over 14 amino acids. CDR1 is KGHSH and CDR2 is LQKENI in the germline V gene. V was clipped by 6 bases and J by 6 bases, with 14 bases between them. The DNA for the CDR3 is TGTGCCAGCTCCCAGGATGAGTATTCCGGGGAGCTGTTTTTT. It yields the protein CASSQDEYSGELFF.

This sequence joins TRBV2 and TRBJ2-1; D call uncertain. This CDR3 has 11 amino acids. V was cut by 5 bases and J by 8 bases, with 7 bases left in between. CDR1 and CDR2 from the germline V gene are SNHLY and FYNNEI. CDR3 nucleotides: TGTGCCAGCAGTCCTAGGGATGAGCAGTTCTTC. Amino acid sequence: CASSPRDEQFF.

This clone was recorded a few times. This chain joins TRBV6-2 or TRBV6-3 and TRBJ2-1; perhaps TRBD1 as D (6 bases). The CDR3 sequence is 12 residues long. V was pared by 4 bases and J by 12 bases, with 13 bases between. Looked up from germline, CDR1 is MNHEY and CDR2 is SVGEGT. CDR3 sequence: CASSLLSRGQFF. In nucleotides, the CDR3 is TGTGCCAGCAGTTTATTATCCAGGGGGCAGTTCTTC.